Shown below are 20 T cell receptor beta chains from a single sample sequenced in a study of blood T cell repertoires in COVID-19. Profiling relied on immunoSEQ multiplex PCR, and the TCRdb table lists in-frame clones only, not all of them. This table holds about 210,000 clones, around 82% found once. The sample was PBMCs or T cells enriched from blood (not recorded which). These TCRs come from a man between 25 and 39 years old with acute COVID-19.

The chain employs TRBV5-6 and TRBJ2-5; tentatively, D is TRBD1 (5 bases). V lost 4 bases to trimming and J lost 3 bases, with 19 bases between them. The V gene's germline CDR1 is SGHDT and CDR2 YYEEEE. The CDR3 consists of 16 residues. The CDR3 bases are TGTGCCAGCAGCACCAACCACAGGTTCCCTGAAGAGACCCAGTACTTC. Its protein is CASSTNHRFPEETQYF.

The chain employs TRBV5-1 and TRBJ2-7; 8 nucleotides agree with TRBD1. V lost 1 base to trimming and J lost 4 bases; unmatched junction nucleotides: 7. The CDR3 spans 15 residues. Per the germline V gene, CDR1 is SGHRS and CDR2 is YFSETQ. CDR3 coding DNA: TGCGCCAGCAGCTTGAAAGTCGGGACAGGTTACGAGCAGTACTTC. The encoded protein is CASSLKVGTGYEQYF.

The rearrangement uses TRBV5-1 and TRBJ1-3; TRBD1 aligns across 7 bases. This CDR3 has 18 residues. Germline-derived CDR1 and CDR2 are SGHRS and YFSETQ. The V gene end was trimmed by 1 base and the J gene end by 0 bases; junction bases not matched to a gene: 10. CDR3 sequence reads: CASSLNMLRDSSGNTIYF. The CDR3 DNA follows: TGCGCCAGCAGCTTGAATATGCTGCGGGACAGCTCTGGAAACACCATATATTTT.

In this sample, this clone turned up once. The genes are TRBV5-4 and TRBJ2-7; TRBD1 is a possible D gene (7 bases). Trimming removed 1 base from V and 2 bases from J, with 13 bases in between. The CDR3 runs to 15 residues. Germline CDR1 SGHNT, CDR2 YYREEE (reference sequence). The CDR3 nucleotides read TGTGCCAGCAGCTTGACCAGGGGGGCCCCCTACGAGCAGTACTTC. Its protein is CASSLTRGAPYEQYF.

This chain uses TRBV18 with TRBJ1-1, with 9 positions matching TRBD1. Germline V gene data show CDR1 as KGHSH and CDR2 as LQKENI. V was clipped by 4 bases and J by 1 base; unmatched bases: 1. The CDR3 totals 14 residues. DNA of the CDR3: TGTGCCAGCTCACGACAGGGGGGGAACACTGAAGCTTTCTTT. Translation: CASSRQGGNTEAFF.

The chain couples TRBV5-4 to TRBJ2-5, with TRBD2 matching 8 bases. Germline values: CDR1 SGHNT, CDR2 YYREEE (reference sequence). The V gene end was trimmed by 4 bases and the J gene end by 5 bases; junction bases not matched to a gene: 10. This CDR3 spans 15 amino acids. CDR3 DNA: TGTGCCAGCAGCGGGCCGGGACTAGGTTTGGAGACCCAGTACTTC. Protein: CASSGPGLGLETQYF. Using reference TRBV5-4 and TRBJ2-5 for the parts outside the CDR3, the full variable domain is ETGVTQSPTHLIKTRGQQVTLRCSSQSGHNTVSWYQQALGQGPQFIFQYYREEENGRGNFPPRFSGLQFPNYSSELNVNALELDDSALYLCASSGPGLGLETQYFGPGTRLLVL.

The gene calls are TRBV28 and TRBJ1-5; maybe TRBD1 (6 bases). Germline V gene sequence: CDR1 MDHEN, CDR2 SYDVKM. V gave up 6 bases and J gave up 6 bases, with 18 bases separating them. The CDR3 sequence is 15 residues long. CDR3 coding DNA: TGTGCCAGCAGGCAAAACAGGGAGCGCCTTCAGCCCCAGCATTTT. This encodes CASRQNRERLQPQHF. Combining the CDR3 with reference TRBV28 and TRBJ1-5 gives the whole variable domain DVKVTQSSRYLVKRTGEKVFLECVQDMDHENMFWYRQDPGLGLRLIYFSYDVKMKEKGDIPEGYSVSREKKERFSLILESASTNQTSMYLCASRQNRERLQPQHFGDGTRLSIL.

The gene calls are TRBV24-1 and TRBJ2-6; D not certain. V was pared by 4 bases and J by 2 bases, with 8 bases between. The germline CDR1 and CDR2 sequences are KGHDR and SFDVKD. The CDR3 is made up of 15 amino acids. CDR3 nucleotide sequence: TGTGCCACCAGTGAGTCAGGCGCTGGGGCCAACGTCCTGACTTTC. Its translation is CATSESGAGANVLTF.

V is TRBV6-5 and J is TRBJ1-1; tentatively, D is TRBD1 (5 bases). Germline loops: CDR1 MNHEY, CDR2 SVGAGI. Trimming left V 0 bases short and J 1 base short, with 12 bases between. The CDR3 has 16 residues. CDR3 protein: CASSYSIWGSNTEAFF. The CDR3 DNA reads as TGTGCCAGCAGTTACTCGATATGGGGCTCGAACACTGAAGCTTTCTTT.

Remarks on this clone: The same CDR3 is also encoded by other DNA sequences in this sample. The J gene is TRBJ2-2, the V gene TRBV5-6, with 7 bases aligning to TRBD1. This CDR3 region has 14 residues. Trimming removed 4 bases from V and 2 bases from J; junction bases left unmatched: 2. Germline V gene sequence: CDR1 SGHDT, CDR2 YYEEEE. The CDR3 nucleotides read TGTGCCAGCAGCCGGGACAGCAACACCGGGGAGCTGTTTTTT. Its protein is CASSRDSNTGELFF. Drawing the rest from reference TRBV5-6 and TRBJ2-2, the complete variable domain is DAGVTQSPTHLIKTRGQQVTLRCSPKSGHDTVSWYQQALGQGPQFIFQYYEEEERQRGNFPDRFSGHQFPNYSSELNVNALLLGDSALYLCASSRDSNTGELFFGEGSRLTVL.

The V and J genes are TRBV5-4 and TRBJ1-4; tentatively, D is TRBD1 (6 bases). V was cut by 2 bases and J by 8 bases, with 16 bases left in between. This CDR3 contains 15 residues. Germline-derived CDR1 and CDR2 are SGHNT and YYREEE (reference sequence). CDR3: CASSFTQGPGEKLFF. The CDR3 bases are TGTGCCAGCAGCTTCACACAGGGCCCGGGGGAAAAACTGTTTTTT.

Notes on this clone: This specimen includes other DNA sequences encoding the same CDR3. The J gene is TRBJ2-5, the V gene TRBV10-3; 13 bases line up with TRBD2. CDR3 length: 15 amino acids. Germline trimming cut 8 bases from V and 2 bases from J; bases unmatched to any gene: 5. CDR1 ENHRY and CDR2 SYGVKD come from the germline V gene. The CDR3 region has the DNA TGTGCCATCCGGGGGACTAGCGGGGAACAAGAGACCCAGTACTTC. Its protein product is CAIRGTSGEQETQYF.

The rearrangement links TRBV5-1 to TRBJ1-2; unclear D gene. There are 14 residues in the CDR3. V was pared by 0 bases and J by 0 bases, with 6 bases between. Germline assignment: CDR1 SGHRS and CDR2 YFSETQ. CDR3 DNA: TGCGCCAGCAGCTTGGTAGGAGCTAACTATGGCTACACCTTC. Its translation: CASSLVGANYGYTF.

For the CDR3, the DNA is TGTGCCAGCAGCCAAGATCCTAGGGGCTCGAACACCGGGGAGCTGTTTTTT. Amino acids: CASSQDPRGSNTGELFF. The chain couples TRBV4-2 to TRBJ2-2, with TRBD1 as a possible D gene (5 bases). The CDR3 sequence is 17 residues long. V gave up 0 bases and J gave up 0 bases, with 11 bases separating them. Germline V CDR1 and CDR2: LGHNA, YNFKEQ.

The CDR3 is CASSRGTSGDGGELFF. CDR3 coding DNA: TGTGCCAGCAGCCGCGGGACTAGCGGGGATGGCGGGGAGCTGTTTTTT. The chain carries TRBV11-2 and TRBJ2-2, with 13 bases lining up with TRBD2. Germline V lookup: CDR1 SGHAT, CDR2 FQNNGV. Trimming removed 5 bases from V and 7 bases from J; junction bases left unmatched: 7. The CDR3 is 16 amino acids. Full variable domain (remainder filled in from reference TRBV11-2 and TRBJ2-2): EAGVAQSPRYKIIEKRQSVAFWCNPISGHATLYWYQQILGQGPKLLIQFQNNGVVDDSQLPKDRFSAERLKGVDSTLKIQPAKLEDSAVYLCASSRGTSGDGGELFFGEGSRLTVL.

The gene calls are TRBV11-3 and TRBJ2-2; maybe TRBD1 (5 bases). This CDR3 has 14 residues. Trimming took off 0 bases at V and 4 bases at J, with 6 bases between the two ends. The V gene's germline CDR1 is SGHNT and CDR2 YENEEA. CDR3 sequence (DNA): TGTGCCAGCAGCTTAGATAGGGGCACCGGGGAGCTGTTTTTT. Its translation: CASSLDRGTGELFF.

The genes are TRBV3-1 (or the pseudogene TRBV3-2) and TRBJ1-1; D gene uncertain. V gave up 2 bases and J gave up 0 bases, with 10 bases separating them. Germline CDR1 reads LGHDT; CDR2 reads YNNKEL (reference sequence). This CDR3 comprises 15 residues. Here the CDR3 DNA reads TGTGCCAGCAGCCAACGGGTCCTCATGAACACTGAAGCTTTCTTT. Translated, it gives CASSQRVLMNTEAFF.

This chain joins TRBV19 and TRBJ1-6, with 8 bases identical to TRBD1. Germline CDR1 LNHDA, CDR2 SQIVND (reference sequence). This CDR3 contains 13 residues. Trimming cost V 6 bases and J 8 bases; bases outside gene matches: 3. The CDR3 is CASRDRVDSPLHF. Here the CDR3 DNA reads TGTGCCAGTAGGGACAGGGTTGATTCACCCCTCCACTTT.

The rearrangement uses TRBV23-1 and TRBJ1-2; D possibly corresponds to TRBD1 (5 bases). TRBV23-1 is flagged as an ORF with uncertain function. The CDR3 has 12 residues. V lost 10 bases and J lost 7, with 16 bases in between. This chain's CDR3 is CATKPPGVGYTF. The CDR3 DNA is TGCGCCACCAAGCCCCCGGGGGTTGGCTACACCTTC.

V and J are TRBV14 and TRBJ1-2; D is perhaps TRBD1 (6 bases). Trimming pared 3 bases from V and 3 bases from J, leaving 11 bases between. This CDR3 has 14 residues. Per germline, CDR1 SGHDN and CDR2 FVKESK. CDR3 protein: CASSQTGHHYGYTF. DNA of the CDR3: TGTGCCAGCAGCCAGACGGGACACCACTATGGCTACACCTTC.